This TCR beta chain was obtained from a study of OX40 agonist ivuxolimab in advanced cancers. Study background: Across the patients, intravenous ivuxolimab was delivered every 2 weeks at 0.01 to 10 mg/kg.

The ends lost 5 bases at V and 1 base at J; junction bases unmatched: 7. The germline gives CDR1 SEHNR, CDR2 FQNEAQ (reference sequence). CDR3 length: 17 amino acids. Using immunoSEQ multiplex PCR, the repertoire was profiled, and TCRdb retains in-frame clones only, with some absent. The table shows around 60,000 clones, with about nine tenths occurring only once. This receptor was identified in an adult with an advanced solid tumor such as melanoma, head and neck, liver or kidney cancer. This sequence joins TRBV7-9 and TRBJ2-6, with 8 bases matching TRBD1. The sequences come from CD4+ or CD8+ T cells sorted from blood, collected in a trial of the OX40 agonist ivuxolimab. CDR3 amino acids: CASSRGQGTSGANVLTF. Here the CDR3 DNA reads TGTGCCAGCAGCCGCGGACAGGGAACTTCTGGGGCCAACGTCCTGACTTTC.